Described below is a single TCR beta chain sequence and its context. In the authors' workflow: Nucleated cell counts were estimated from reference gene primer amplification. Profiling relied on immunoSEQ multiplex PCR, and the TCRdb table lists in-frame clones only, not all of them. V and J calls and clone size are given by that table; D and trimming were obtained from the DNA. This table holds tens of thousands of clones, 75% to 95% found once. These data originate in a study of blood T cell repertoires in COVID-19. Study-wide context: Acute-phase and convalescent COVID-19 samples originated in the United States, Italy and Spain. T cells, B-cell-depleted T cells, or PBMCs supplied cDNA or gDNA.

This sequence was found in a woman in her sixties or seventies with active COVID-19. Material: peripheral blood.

DNA of the CDR3: TGTGCCAGCCCCGACCCTCCCTGGAGCTATGGCTACACCTTC. It yields the protein CASPDPPWSYGYTF. V usage is TRBV6-4 and J usage is TRBJ1-2; no definite D call. CDR3 length equals 14 residues. CDR1 is MRHNA, CDR2 SNTAGT, per germline. V was clipped by 8 bases and J by 4 bases, with 17 bases between them.